This T cell receptor (beta chain) originates from a study of identical twins. The study, taken as a whole, reports: Out-of-frame alpha sequences common to twins exhibited a surplus of low generation probability. Among monozygotic twins, out-of-frame TCR alpha sharing exceeded what models predicted.

Carrying unique molecular identifiers, the cDNA also gained a universal primer site through template switching. TCRdb recomputed calls from the 5' RACE reads with MiXCR, one row per CDR3 protein. The repertoire holds hundreds of thousands of distinct CDR3 sequences, about 7% seen once, with about 1.6% in the top ten. The CDR3 is 16 amino acids. V was clipped by 3 bases and J by 6 bases, with 17 bases between them. This clonotype showed up many times. As yet, its antigen is unknown. These data are also associated with another study on yellow fever vaccine responses in identical twins.

The chain is built from TRBV12-3 or TRBV12-4 and TRBJ1-4; no definite D call. Sequencing was carried out using PBMCs. This TCR was sampled from a woman between 18 and 30 years old in good health. CDR3 loop: CASSLLPGLSDEKLFF. CDR3 nucleotides: TGTGCCAGCAGTTTGCTCCCTGGGCTTTCAGATGAAAAACTGTTTTTT.